Here is one TCR beta chain with its context. Its antigen is not known. This same CDR3 is encoded by further DNA sequences in the sample. Generated by immunoSEQ multiplex PCR, the TCRdb table keeps only in-frame clones and is missing some. The sample records around 180,000 clones, about nine tenths being singletons. The data belong to a study of T cell responses to AZD1222 COVID-19 vaccine. Notes on the study in general: It was only a handful of AZD1222 recipients who were seropositive at baseline.

In germline, CDR1 is LNHDA, CDR2 SQIVND (reference sequence). The germline V and J ends were trimmed by 3 bases and 4 bases, with 12 bases remaining between them. The CDR3 has 14 amino acids. J is TRBJ1-1 and V is TRBV19; possible D gene TRBD1, 6 bases. Sample: peripheral blood, taken on day 0 of AZD1222 vaccination. This sequence originates from an adult in good health. CDR3: CASSIGGLGTEAFF. DNA for the CDR3: TGTGCCAGTAGTATTGGGGGCCTGGGCACTGAAGCTTTCTTT.